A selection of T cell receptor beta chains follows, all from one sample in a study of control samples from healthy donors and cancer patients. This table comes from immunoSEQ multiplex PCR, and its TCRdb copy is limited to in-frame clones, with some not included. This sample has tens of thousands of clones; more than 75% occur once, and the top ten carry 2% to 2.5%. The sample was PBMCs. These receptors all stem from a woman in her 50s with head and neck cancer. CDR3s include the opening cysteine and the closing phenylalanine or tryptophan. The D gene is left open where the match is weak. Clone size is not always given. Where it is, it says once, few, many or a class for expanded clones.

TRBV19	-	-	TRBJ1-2	TGTGCCAGTAGTTCCACCGGGCCCACTAGGGGCTACACCTTC	CASSSTGPTRGYTF
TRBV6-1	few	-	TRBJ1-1	TGTGCCAGCAGTGAAGGGGCTAAGAGCACTGAAGCTTTCTTT	CASSEGAKSTEAFF
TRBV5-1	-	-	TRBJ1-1	TGCGCCAGCAGCCTAACGGTGGGGTATGGGCGGCAACTGGAAGCTTTCTTT	CASSLTVGYGRQLEAFF
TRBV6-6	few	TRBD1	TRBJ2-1	TGTGCCAGCAGTTCATCCGGACAGGGAGGCAATGAGCAGTTCTTC	CASSSSGQGGNEQFF
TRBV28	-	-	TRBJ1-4	TGTGCCAGGCTTCGTGGGGGCAGGACCGGAGACAAAAATGAAAAACTGTTTTTT	CARLRGGRTGDKNEKLFF
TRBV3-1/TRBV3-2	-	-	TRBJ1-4	TGTGCCAGCAGCCGAAGGACGGGAAGTAATGAAAAACTGTTTTTT	CASSRRTGSNEKLFF
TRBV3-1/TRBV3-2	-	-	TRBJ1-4	TGTGCCAGCAGCCACGGATGGGGGGCACTGTTTTTT	CASSHGWGALFF
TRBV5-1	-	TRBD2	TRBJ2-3	TGCGCCAGCAGCTGGGGGGGTGTCACAGATACGCAGTATTTT	CASSWGGVTDTQYF
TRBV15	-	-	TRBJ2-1	TGTGCCACCAGCAGTCCTAGCAGGGGTTCCTACAATGAGCAGTTCTTC	CATSSPSRGSYNEQFF
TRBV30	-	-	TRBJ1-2	TGTGCCTGGAGTGTACAGAGAGGCTACACCTTC	CAWSVQRGYTF
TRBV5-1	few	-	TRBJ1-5	TGCGCCAGCAGCTTGGGGCCAAGCAATCAGCCCCAGCATTTT	CASSLGPSNQPQHF
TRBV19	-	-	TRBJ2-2	TGTGCCAGTAGTATGGGCGCAGGGGTAACCGGGGAGCTGTTTTTT	CASSMGAGVTGELFF
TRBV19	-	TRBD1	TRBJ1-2	TGTGCCAGTAGTATAGTCGATGGGACAGGGGATGGCTACACCTTC	CASSIVDGTGDGYTF
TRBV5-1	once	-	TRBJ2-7	TGCGCCAGCAGCCCGGTCCAGACTCAAGGGAGGGAGCAGTACTTC	CASSPVQTQGREQYF
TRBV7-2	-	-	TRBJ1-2	TGTGCCAGCAGCTTAGAACTCCGGGGGGGCTACACCTTC	CASSLELRGGYTF
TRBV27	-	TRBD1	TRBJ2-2	TGTGCCAGCTCAAGGGGGCTGTTGGCCGGGGAGCTGTTTTTT	CASSRGLLAGELFF
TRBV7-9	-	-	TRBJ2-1	TGTGCCAGCAGCTTAAGAGGGGGAGGTGGGGTTTCCTACAATGAGCAGTTCTTC	CASSLRGGGGVSYNEQFF
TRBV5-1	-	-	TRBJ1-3	TGCGCCAGCAGCTTGGAGGGTCGCAGAAACACCATATATTTT	CASSLEGRRNTIYF
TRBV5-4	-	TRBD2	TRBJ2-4	TGTGCCAGCAGCGACGCGGGAGACAAAAACATTCAGTACTTC	CASSDAGDKNIQYF
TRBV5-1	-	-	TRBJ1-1	TGCGCCAGCAGCTTGGCGGGCCCCAAGGTAACTGAAGCTTTCTTT	CASSLAGPKVTEAFF
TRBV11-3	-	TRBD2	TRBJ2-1	TGTGCCAGCAGCTTAGAGGGACTAGCGGGGAACAATGAGCAGTTCTTC	CASSLEGLAGNNEQFF
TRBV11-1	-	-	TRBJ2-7	TGTGCCAGCAGCTTGGGCGGGGAGACCTACGAGCAGTACTTC	CASSLGGETYEQYF
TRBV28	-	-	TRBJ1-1	TGTGCCAGCAGTTTATACGCAGGGAGGACTGAAGCTTTCTTT	CASSLYAGRTEAFF
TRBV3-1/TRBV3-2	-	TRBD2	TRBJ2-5	TGTGCCAGCAGCCAAGATAGCGAGAGCGGGGAGAAAGAGACCCAGTACTTC	CASSQDSESGEKETQYF
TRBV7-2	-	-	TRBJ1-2	TGTGCCAGCAGCTTAGGCAACCGAAAGGGATGGGATGGCTACACCTTC	CASSLGNRKGWDGYTF
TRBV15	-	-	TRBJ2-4	TGTGCCACCAGCAGAGATTGGAGACGGGGTGCGAGTTATAGGGACATTCAGTACTTC	CATSRDWRRGASYRDIQYF
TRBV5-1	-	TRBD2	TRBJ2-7	TGCGCCAGCAGCCGCGGGACTACCGCCTACGAGCAGTACTTC	CASSRGTTAYEQYF
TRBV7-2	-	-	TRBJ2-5	TGTGCCAGCAGCTTAAGGAGGGCGGTAGAGACCCAGTACTTC	CASSLRRAVETQYF
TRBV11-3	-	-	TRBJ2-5	TGTGCCAGCAGCTTAGACCCGACAGAGACCCAGTACTTC	CASSLDPTETQYF
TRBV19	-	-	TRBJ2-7	TGTGCCAGTAGGCGGACGGTTATCTCCTACGAGCAGTACTTC	CASRRTVISYEQYF
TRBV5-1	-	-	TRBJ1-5	TGCGCCAGCAGCCCCTCGGATCTTGGGGCTGGCCAGCATTTT	CASSPSDLGAGQHF
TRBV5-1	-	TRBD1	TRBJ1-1	TGCGCCAGCAGCTCACAGGGGGCCCACACTGAAGCTTTCTTT	CASSSQGAHTEAFF
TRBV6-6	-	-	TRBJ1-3	TGTGCCAGCAGCCCCCTCCAAGGAACCTCTGGAAACACCATATATTTT	CASSPLQGTSGNTIYF
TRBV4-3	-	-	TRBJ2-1	TGCGCCAGCAGCCATTCGTCGGTAGGGGGGGCCCAAACTAATGAGCAGTTCTTC	CASSHSSVGGAQTNEQFF
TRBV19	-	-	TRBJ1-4	TGTGCCAGTAGTCCACAGGGAATGATTGAAAAACTGTTTTTT	CASSPQGMIEKLFF
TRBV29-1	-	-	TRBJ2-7	TGCAGTATTGAGTGGGACAACCACTACGAGCAGTACTTC	CSIEWDNHYEQYF
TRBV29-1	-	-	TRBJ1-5	TGCAGCGTTGATCTGGGGCTGGGTCAGCCCCAGCATTTT	CSVDLGLGQPQHF
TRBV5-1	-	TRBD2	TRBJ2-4	TGCGCCAGCACCCTTACTAGCGGGGGGACCAAAAACATTCAGTACTTC	CASTLTSGGTKNIQYF
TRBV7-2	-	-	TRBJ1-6	TGTGCCAGCAGCCTAACTTCTAGGTCTACTTATTCACCCCTCCACTTT	CASSLTSRSTYSPLHF
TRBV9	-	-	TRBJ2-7	TGTGCCAGCAGCGTAGACAGGGCGTATGGTGAGCAGTACTTC	CASSVDRAYGEQYF
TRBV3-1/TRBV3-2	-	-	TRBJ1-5	TGTGCCGGCAGCCAAACTGACGGATTCAATCAGCCCCAGCATTTT	CAGSQTDGFNQPQHF
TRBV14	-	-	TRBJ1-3	TGTGCCAGCAGCCAAGTTGTTAGCTCTGGAAACACCATATATTTT	CASSQVVSSGNTIYF
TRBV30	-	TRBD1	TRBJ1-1	TGTGCCTTTAGACAGGGGACCTACAGGGCTTTCTTT	CAFRQGTYRAFF
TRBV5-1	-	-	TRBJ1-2	TGCGCCAGCAGCCAAAACTCCAGGGCTGAGTATGGCTACACCTTC	CASSQNSRAEYGYTF
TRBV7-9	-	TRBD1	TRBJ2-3	TGTGCCAGCAGCGAGACAGGGGCTAGCACAGATACGCAGTATTTT	CASSETGASTDTQYF
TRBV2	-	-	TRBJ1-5	TGTGCCAGCAGTGGGGGAGGGGGGGCATGGCAGCCCCAGCATTTT	CASSGGGGAWQPQHF
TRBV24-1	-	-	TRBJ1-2	TGTGCCACCAGTGATAATAGTTTCTATGGCTACACCTTC	CATSDNSFYGYTF
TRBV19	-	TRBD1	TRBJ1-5	TGTGCCAGTAGTCAGGGGGCGAATCAGCCCCAGCATTTT	CASSQGANQPQHF
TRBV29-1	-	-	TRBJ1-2	TGCAGCGTTGACAGGGCCGTCTATGGCTACACCTTC	CSVDRAVYGYTF
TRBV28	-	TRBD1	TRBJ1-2	TGTGCCAGCAGTTTGGGAGGGACAGGGCGGACTGGCTACACCTTC	CASSLGGTGRTGYTF
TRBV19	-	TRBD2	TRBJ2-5	TGTGCCAGTAGTAGGGGGACTAGCAGAGAGACCCAGTACTTC	CASSRGTSRETQYF
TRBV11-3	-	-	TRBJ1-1	TGTGCCAGCAGCTGGGGGGGGCAGGACACTGAAGCTTTCTTT	CASSWGGQDTEAFF
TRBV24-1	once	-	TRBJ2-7	TGTGCCACCAGTGACTCTAAAGATCCCCAAAGTCGATACGAGCAGTACTTC	CATSDSKDPQSRYEQYF